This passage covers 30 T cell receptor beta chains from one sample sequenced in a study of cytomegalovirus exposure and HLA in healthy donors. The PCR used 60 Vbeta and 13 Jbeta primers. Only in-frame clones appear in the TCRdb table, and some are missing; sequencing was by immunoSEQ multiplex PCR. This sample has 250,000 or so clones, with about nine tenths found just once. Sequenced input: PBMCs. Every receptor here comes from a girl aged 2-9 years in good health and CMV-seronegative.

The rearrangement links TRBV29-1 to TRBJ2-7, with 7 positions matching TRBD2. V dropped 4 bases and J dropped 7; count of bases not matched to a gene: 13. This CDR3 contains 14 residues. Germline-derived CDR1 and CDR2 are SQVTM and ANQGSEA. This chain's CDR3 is CSVVIGGLGREQYF. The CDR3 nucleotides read TGCAGCGTTGTAATTGGTGGACTAGGGCGGGAGCAGTACTTC.

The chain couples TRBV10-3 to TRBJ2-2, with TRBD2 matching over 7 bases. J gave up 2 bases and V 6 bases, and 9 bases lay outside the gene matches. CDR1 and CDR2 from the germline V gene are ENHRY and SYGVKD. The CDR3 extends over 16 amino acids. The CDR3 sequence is CAISGGWTSNTGELFF. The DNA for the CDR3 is TGTGCCATCAGCGGGGGGTGGACATCTAACACCGGGGAGCTGTTTTTT.

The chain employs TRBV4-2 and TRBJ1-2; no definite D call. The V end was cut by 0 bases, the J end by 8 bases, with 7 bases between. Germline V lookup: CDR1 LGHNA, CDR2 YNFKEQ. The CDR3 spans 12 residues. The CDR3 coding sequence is TGTGCCAGCAGCCAAGAGACACGGGGCTACACCTTC. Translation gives CASSQETRGYTF.

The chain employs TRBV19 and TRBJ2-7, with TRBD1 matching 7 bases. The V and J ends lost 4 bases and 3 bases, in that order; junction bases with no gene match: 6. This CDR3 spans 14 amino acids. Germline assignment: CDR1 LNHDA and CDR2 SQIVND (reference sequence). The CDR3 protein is CASSSGWTGYEQYF. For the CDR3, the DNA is TGTGCCAGTAGTAGTGGTTGGACAGGCTACGAGCAGTACTTC.

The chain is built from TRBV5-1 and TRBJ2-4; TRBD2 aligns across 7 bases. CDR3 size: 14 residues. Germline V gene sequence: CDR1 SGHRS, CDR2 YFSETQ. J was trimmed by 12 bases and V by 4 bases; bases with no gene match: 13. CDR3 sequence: CASSPTSGLKDQYF. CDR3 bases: TGCGCCAGCAGCCCAACTTCGGGACTAAAAGATCAGTACTTC.

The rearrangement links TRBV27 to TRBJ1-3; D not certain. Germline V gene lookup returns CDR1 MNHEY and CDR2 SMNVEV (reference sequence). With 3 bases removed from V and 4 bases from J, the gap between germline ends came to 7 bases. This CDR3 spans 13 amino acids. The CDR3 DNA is TGTGCCAGCAGTTTTACGGAGGGAAACACCATATATTTT. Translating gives CASSFTEGNTIYF.

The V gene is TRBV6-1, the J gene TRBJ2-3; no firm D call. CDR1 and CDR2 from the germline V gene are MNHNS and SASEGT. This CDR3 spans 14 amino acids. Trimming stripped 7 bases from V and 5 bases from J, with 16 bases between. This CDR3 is CASNPVGGVDTQYF. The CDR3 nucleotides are TGTGCCAGCAATCCGGTTGGTGGTGTAGATACGCAGTATTTT.

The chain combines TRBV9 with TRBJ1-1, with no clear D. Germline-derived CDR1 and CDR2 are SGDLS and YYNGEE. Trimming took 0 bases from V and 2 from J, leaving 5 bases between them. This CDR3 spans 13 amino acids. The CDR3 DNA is TGTGCCAGCAGCGTAGATGTAAACACTGAAGCTTTCTTT. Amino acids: CASSVDVNTEAFF.

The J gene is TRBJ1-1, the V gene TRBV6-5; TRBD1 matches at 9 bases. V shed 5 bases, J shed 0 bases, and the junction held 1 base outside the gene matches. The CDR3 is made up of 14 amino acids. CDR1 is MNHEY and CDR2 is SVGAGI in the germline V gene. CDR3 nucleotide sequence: TGTGCCAGCAGTACAGGGGGCTTGAACACTGAAGCTTTCTTT. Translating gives CASSTGGLNTEAFF.

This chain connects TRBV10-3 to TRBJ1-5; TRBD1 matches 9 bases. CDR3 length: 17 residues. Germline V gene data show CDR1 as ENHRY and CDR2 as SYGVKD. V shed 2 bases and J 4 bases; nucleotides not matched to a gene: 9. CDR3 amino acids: CAISETDPGTGNQPQHF. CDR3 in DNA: TGTGCCATCAGTGAGACCGATCCCGGGACAGGGAATCAGCCCCAGCATTTT.

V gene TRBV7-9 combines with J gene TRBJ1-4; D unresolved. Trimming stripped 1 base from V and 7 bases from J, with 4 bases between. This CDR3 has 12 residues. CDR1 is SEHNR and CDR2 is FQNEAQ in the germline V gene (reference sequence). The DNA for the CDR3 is TGTGCCAGCAGCTTAGGAGTTGAAAAACTGTTTTTT. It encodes CASSLGVEKLFF.

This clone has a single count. The CDR3 region has the DNA TGTGCCACCAGCAAGCCCACTGAGAACTATGGCTACACCTTC. Encoded protein: CATSKPTENYGYTF. J is TRBJ1-2 and V is TRBV15; D remains unclear. Trimming shortened V by 4 bases and J by 2 bases, and 11 bases separated the two germline ends. Germline CDR1 and CDR2: LNHNV and YYDKDF (reference sequence). This CDR3 spans 14 amino acids. Filled out from reference TRBV15 and TRBJ1-2, the complete variable domain reads DAMVIQNPRYQVTQFGKPVTLSCSQTLNHNVMYWYQQKSSQAPKLLFHYYDKDFNNEADTPDNFQSRRPNTSFCFLDIRSPGLGDTAMYLCATSKPTENYGYTFGSGTRLTVV.

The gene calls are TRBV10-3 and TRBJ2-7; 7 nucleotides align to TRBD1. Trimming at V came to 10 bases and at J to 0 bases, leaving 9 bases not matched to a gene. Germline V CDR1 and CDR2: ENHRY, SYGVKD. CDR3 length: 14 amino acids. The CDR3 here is CATRQGPSSYEQYF. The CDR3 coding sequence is TGTGCCACCAGACAGGGCCCAAGCTCCTACGAGCAGTACTTC.

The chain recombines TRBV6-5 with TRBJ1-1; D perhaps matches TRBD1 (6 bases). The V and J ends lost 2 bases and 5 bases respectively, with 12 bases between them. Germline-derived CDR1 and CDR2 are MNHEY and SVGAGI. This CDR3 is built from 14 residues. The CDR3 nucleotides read TGTGCCAGCAGTTACCTTCCAACAGGGACTGAAGCTTTCTTT. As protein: CASSYLPTGTEAFF.

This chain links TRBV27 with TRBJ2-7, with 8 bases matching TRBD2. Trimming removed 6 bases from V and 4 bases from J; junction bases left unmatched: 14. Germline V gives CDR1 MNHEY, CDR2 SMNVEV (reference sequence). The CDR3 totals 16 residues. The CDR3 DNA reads TGTGCCAGCAGGTCGCAGCGGGGGAGGCGCCGTTACGAGCAGTACTTC. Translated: CASRSQRGRRRYEQYF.

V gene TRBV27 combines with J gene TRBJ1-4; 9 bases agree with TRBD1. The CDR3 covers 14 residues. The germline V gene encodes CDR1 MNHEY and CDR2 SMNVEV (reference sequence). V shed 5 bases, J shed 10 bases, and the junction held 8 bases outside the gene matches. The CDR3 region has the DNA TGTGCCAGCAGTCCGGGACAGGGAACTAGAAAACTGTTTTTT. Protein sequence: CASSPGQGTRKLFF.

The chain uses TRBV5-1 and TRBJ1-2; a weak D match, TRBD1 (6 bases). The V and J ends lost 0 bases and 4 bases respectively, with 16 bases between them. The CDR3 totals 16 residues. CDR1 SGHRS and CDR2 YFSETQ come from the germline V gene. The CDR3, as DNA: TGCGCCAGCAGCTTGGAAAGGGCTGGGGGCGGCTATGGCTACACCTTC. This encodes CASSLERAGGGYGYTF.

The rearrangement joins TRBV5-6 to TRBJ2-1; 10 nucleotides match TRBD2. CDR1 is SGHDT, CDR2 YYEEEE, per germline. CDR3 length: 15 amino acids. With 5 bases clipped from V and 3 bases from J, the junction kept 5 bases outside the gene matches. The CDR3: CASRTQRGGYNEQFF. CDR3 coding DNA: TGTGCCAGCAGAACACAGCGGGGGGGCTACAATGAGCAGTTCTTC.

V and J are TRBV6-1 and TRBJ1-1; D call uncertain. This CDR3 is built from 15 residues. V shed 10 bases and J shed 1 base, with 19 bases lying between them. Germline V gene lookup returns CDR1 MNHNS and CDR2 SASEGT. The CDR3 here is CATLSPALRNTEAFF. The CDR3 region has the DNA TGTGCCACCCTCTCCCCCGCACTGAGGAACACTGAAGCTTTCTTT.

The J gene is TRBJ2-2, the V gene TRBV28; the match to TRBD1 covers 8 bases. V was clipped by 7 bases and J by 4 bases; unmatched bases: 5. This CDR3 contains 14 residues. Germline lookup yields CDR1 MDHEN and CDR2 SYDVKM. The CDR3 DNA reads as TGTGCCAGCATTCAGGGGGCGGGCACCGGGGAGCTGTTTTTT. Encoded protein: CASIQGAGTGELFF.

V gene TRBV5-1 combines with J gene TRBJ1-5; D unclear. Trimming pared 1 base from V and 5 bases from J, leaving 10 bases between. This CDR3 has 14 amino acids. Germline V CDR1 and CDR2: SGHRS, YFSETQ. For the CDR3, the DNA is TGCGCCAGCAGCTTGCTCGGGGAGGATCAGCCCCAGCATTTT. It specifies CASSLLGEDQPQHF.

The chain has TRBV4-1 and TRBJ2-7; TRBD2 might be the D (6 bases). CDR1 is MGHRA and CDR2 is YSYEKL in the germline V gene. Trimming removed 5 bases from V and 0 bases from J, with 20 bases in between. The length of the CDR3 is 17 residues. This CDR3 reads CASSAGRGGKSSYEQYF. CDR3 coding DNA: TGCGCCAGCAGCGCGGGGCGAGGAGGGAAAAGCTCCTACGAGCAGTACTTC.

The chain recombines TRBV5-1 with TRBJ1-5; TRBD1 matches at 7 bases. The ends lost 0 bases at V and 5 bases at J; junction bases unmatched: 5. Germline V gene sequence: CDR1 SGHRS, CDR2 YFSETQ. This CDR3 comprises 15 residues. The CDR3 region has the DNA TGCGCCAGCAGCTTGGAGTGGGGGACAGATCAGCCCCAGCATTTT. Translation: CASSLEWGTDQPQHF. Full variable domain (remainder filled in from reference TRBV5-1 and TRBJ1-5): KAGVTQTPRYLIKTRGQQVTLSCSPISGHRSVSWYQQTPGQGLQFLFEYFSETQRNKGNFPGRFSGRQFSNSRSEMNVSTLELGDSALYLCASSLEWGTDQPQHFGDGTRLSIL.

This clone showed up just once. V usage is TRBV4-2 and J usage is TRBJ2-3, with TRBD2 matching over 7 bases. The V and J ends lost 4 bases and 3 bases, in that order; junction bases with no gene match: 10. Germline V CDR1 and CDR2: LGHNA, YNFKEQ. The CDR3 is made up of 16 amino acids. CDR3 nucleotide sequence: TGTGCCAGCAGCCCCCGACTAGCAGATCCGACAGATACGCAGTATTTT. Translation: CASSPRLADPTDTQYF.

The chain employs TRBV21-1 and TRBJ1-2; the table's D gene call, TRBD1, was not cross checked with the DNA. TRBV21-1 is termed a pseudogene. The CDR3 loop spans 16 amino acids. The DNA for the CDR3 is TGTGCCAGCAGCAAAGCGCTTATACAGGGGGCGCACGGCTACACCTTC. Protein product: CASSKALIQGAHGYTF.

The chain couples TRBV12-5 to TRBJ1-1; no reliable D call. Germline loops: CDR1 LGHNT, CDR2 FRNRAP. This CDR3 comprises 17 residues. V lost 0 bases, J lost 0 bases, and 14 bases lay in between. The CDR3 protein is CASGLVHPGLMNTEAFF. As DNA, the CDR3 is TGTGCTAGTGGTTTGGTACACCCAGGACTCATGAACACTGAAGCTTTCTTT.

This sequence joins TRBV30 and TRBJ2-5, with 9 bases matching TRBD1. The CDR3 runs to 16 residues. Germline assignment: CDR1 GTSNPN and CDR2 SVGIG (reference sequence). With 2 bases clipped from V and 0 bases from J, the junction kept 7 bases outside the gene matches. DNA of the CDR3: TGTGCCTGGAGTCCCGGGACAGGGATAAACCAAGAGACCCAGTACTTC. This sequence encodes CAWSPGTGINQETQYF.

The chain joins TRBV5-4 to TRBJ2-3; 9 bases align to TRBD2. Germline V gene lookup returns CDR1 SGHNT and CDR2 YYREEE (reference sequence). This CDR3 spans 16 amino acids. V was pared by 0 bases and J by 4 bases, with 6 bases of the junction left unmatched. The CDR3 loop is CASSLALAGGADTQYF. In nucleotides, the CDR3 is TGTGCCAGCAGCTTGGCCTTGGCGGGGGGGGCAGATACGCAGTATTTT.

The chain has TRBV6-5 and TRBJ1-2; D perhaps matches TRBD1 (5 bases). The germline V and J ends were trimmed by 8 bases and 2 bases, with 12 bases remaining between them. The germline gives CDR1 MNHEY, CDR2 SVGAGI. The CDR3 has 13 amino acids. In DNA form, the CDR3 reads TGTGCCAGCGGCGGAGGGGCCAACTATGGCTACACCTTC. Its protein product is CASGGGANYGYTF.

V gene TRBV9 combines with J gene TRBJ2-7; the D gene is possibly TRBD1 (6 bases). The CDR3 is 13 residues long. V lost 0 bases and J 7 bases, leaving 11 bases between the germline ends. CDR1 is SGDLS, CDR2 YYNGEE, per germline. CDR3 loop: CASSVGTEREQYF. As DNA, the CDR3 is TGTGCCAGCAGCGTAGGGACAGAACGGGAGCAGTACTTC.